This T cell receptor beta chain was profiled in a study of blood T cell repertoires in COVID-19. Original analysis: Nucleated cell counts were estimated from reference gene primer amplification. Data came from immunoSEQ multiplex PCR; TCRdb stores just in-frame clones and leaves some out. The V and J calls and clone size are taken from that table; D and trimming were inferred from the DNA. Counted here are fewer than 350,000 clones, roughly 93% occurring once; the ten biggest clones make up about 2.3%. This receptor was obtained from a woman in her thirties or forties with acute COVID-19. Specimen: PBMCs or T cells enriched from blood (not recorded which).

The CDR3 DNA sequence: TGTGCCAGCAGCCCCGGGACTAGCGGCCCGGGGGATACGCAGTATTTT. It specifies CASSPGTSGPGDTQYF. The chain links TRBV2 to TRBJ2-3, with 11 bases identical to TRBD2. Germline trimming cut 6 bases from V and 6 bases from J; bases unmatched to any gene: 11. Germline loops: CDR1 SNHLY, CDR2 FYNNEI. This CDR3 has 16 amino acids.